One sample yielded the 3 T cell receptor beta chains listed below, sequenced in a study of OX40 agonist ivuxolimab in advanced cancers. Assay used: immunoSEQ multiplex PCR; TCRdb lists only in-frame clones, some missing. This sample has about 80,000 clones, with roughly four fifths found just once. This specimen consisted of CD4+ or CD8+ T cells sorted from blood, obtained in a trial of the OX40 agonist ivuxolimab. Source of these receptors: an adult with an advanced solid tumor such as melanoma, head and neck, liver or kidney cancer.

This chain links TRBV4-1 with TRBJ1-5, with no clear D. V lost 2 bases and J lost 1, with 9 bases in between. Germline lookup yields CDR1 MGHRA and CDR2 YSYEKL. This CDR3 comprises 15 residues. The CDR3 DNA reads TGCGCCAGCAGCCAATGGGCACCGAGCAATCAGCCCCAGCATTTT. It yields the protein CASSQWAPSNQPQHF.

J is TRBJ1-2 and V is TRBV6-1; 7 bases line up with TRBD1. Trimming cost V 6 bases and J 9 bases; bases outside gene matches: 10. The germline gives CDR1 MNHNS, CDR2 SASEGT. The CDR3 runs to 13 residues. The CDR3: CASRVPGQSSYTF. The CDR3 DNA follows: TGTGCCAGCAGGGTACCGGGACAGTCGAGCTACACCTTC.

The rearrangement links TRBV18 to TRBJ2-7; 7 positions match TRBD1. In germline, CDR1 is KGHSH, CDR2 LQKENI. The CDR3 has 15 residues. The ends lost 5 bases at V and 1 base at J; junction bases unmatched: 8. The CDR3 DNA follows: TGTGCCAGCTCAACGCGACAGGGAAATTCCTACGAGCAGTACTTC. Translated: CASSTRQGNSYEQYF. Full variable domain (missing parts from reference TRBV18 and TRBJ2-7): NAGVMQNPRHLVRRRGQEARLRCSPMKGHSHVYWYRQLPEEGLKFMVYLQKENIIDESGMPKERFSAEFPKEGPSILRIQQVVRGDSAAYFCASSTRQGNSYEQYFGPGTRLTVT.